This TCR beta chain was captured in a study of identifying expanded T cells in peripheral blood. General observations from the study: Differentially abundant clones: roughly 1.2 between replicates, just under 17 at approximately 13 days, roughly 18 at four.

Profiling relied on immunoSEQ multiplex PCR, and the TCRdb table lists in-frame clones only, not all of them. The sample carries over 70,000 clones, around nine tenths recorded once. Note on this clone: Its antigen is not identified.

Collection occurred without any documented infections or immune events in donors. Germline loops: CDR1 MGHRA, CDR2 YSYEKL. After removal of 4 bases from V and 6 bases from J, the junction contained 8 bases not matched to a gene. CDR3 length: 14 residues. The genes are TRBV4-1 and TRBJ1-2; the match to TRBD1 covers 7 bases. Sequenced material: blood. This clonotype was obtained from a person aged 18 to 75 in good health. The CDR3 loop is CASSRTGEVDGYTF. In DNA, the CDR3 is TGCGCCAGCAGCCGCACAGGGGAAGTTGATGGCTACACCTTC.